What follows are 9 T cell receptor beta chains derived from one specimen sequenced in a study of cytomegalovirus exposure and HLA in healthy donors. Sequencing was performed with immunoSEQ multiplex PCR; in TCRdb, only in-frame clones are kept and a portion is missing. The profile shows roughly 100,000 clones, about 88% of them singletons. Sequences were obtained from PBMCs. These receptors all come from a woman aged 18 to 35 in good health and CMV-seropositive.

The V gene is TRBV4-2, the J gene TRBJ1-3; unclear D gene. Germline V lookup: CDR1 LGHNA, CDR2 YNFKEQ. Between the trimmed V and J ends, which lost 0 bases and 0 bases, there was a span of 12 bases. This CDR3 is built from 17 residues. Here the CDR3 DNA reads TGTGCCAGCAGCCAAGATCTGATTACTAACTCTGGAAACACCATATATTTT. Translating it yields CASSQDLITNSGNTIYF.

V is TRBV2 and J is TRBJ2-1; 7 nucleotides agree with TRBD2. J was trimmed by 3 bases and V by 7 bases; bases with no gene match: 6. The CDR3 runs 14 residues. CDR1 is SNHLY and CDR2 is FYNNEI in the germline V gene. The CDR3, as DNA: TGTGCCAGCATAGGAGGGGAGGGCTACAATGAGCAGTTCTTC. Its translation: CASIGGEGYNEQFF.

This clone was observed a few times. The CDR3 is CASSPQLNSPLHF. The CDR3 coding sequence is TGTGCCAGCAGCCCCCAGTTGAATTCACCCCTCCACTTT. This chain connects TRBV7-9 to TRBJ1-6, with D uncertain. The CDR3 spans 13 residues. The V end lost 5 bases, the J end lost 7 bases, and 9 bases lay between the germline ends. Germline V lookup: CDR1 SEHNR, CDR2 FQNEAQ (reference sequence).

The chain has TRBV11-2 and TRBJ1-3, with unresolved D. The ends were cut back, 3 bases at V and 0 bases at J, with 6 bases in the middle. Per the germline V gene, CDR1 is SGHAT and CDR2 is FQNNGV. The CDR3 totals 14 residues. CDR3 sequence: CASSLSFSGNTIYF. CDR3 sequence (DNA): TGTGCCAGCAGCTTGTCCTTCTCTGGAAACACCATATATTTT.

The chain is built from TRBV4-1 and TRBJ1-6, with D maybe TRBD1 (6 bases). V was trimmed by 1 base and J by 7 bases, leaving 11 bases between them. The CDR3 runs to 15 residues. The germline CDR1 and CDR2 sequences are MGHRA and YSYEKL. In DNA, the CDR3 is TGCGCCAGCAGCCAAGTCAGTCAGGGGAATTCACCCCTCCACTTT. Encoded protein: CASSQVSQGNSPLHF.

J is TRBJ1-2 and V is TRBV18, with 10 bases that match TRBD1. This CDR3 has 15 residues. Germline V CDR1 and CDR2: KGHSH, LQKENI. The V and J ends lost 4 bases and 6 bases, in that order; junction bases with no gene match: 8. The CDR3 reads CASSRETGGWDGYTF. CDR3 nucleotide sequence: TGTGCCAGCTCACGCGAGACAGGGGGCTGGGATGGCTACACCTTC.

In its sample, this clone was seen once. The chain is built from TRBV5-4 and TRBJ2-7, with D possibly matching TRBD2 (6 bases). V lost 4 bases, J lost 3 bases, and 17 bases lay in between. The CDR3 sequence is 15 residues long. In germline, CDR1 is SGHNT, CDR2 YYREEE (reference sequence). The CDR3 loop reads CASSLGGGQHYEQYF. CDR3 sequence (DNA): TGTGCCAGCAGCCTGGGGGGAGGACAACACTACGAGCAGTACTTC.

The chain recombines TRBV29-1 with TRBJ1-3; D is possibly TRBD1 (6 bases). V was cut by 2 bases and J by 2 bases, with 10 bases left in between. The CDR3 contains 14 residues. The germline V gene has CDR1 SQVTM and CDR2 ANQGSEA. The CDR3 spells CSVESRGPGNTIYF. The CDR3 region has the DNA TGCAGCGTTGAAAGCAGGGGACCTGGAAACACCATATATTTT.

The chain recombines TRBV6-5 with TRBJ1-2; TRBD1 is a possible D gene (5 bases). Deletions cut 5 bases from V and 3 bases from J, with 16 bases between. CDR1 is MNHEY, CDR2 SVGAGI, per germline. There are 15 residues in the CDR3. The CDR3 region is CASSVDRGGYYGYTF. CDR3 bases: TGTGCCAGCAGTGTCGATAGGGGTGGTTACTATGGCTACACCTTC.